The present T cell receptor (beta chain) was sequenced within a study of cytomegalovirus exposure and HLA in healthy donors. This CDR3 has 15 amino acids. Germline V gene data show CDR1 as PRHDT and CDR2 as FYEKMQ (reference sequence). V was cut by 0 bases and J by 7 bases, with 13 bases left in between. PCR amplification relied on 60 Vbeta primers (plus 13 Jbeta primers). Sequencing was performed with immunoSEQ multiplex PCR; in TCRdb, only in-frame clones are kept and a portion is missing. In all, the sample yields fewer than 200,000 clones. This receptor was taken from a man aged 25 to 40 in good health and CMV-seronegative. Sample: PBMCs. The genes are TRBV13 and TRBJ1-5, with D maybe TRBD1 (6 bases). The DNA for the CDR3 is TGTGCCAGCAGCTTAGGCAACAGGGTGGGGCAGCCCCAGCATTTT. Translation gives CASSLGNRVGQPQHF.